Shown below are 30 T cell receptor beta chains from a single sample sequenced in a study of CD8+CD57+ T cells in acquired aplastic anemia. Genomic DNA constituted the template upon which TCR beta VDJ and CDR3 profiling was performed. TCRdb redid the calling of the reads with MiXCR, one entry per CDR3 protein. Here the sample spans around 200,000 distinct CDR3 sequences, less than 65% being singletons. Sequences were obtained from sorted CD4+, CD8+, or CD8+CD57+ T cells (not recorded which) from PBMCs. Receptors were obtained from a human donor in good health, serving as a control.

CDR3 DNA sequence: TGTGCCAGCAGCTCTGGCGGGGGGGCCCTCACCGGGGAGCTGTTTTTT. It is translated as CASSSGGGALTGELFF. This chain joins TRBV7-2 and TRBJ2-2; 9 positions agree with TRBD2. CDR1 and CDR2 from the germline V gene are SGHTA and FQGNSA. The CDR3 consists of 16 residues. Trimming at V came to 4 bases and at J to 4 bases, leaving 7 bases not matched to a gene. The full variable domain, rest sourced from reference TRBV7-2 and TRBJ2-2, is GAGVSQSPSNKVTEKGKDVELRCDPISGHTALYWYRQSLGQGLEFLIYFQGNSAPDKSGLPSDRFSAERTGGSVSTLTIQRTQQEDSAVYLCASSSGGGALTGELFFGEGSRLTVL.

The rearrangement joins TRBV19 to TRBJ2-3; TRBD2 aligns across 11 bases. V gave up 5 bases and J gave up 4 bases; unmatched junction bases: 11. Germline loops: CDR1 LNHDA, CDR2 SQIVND (reference sequence). The length of the CDR3 is 17 residues. The DNA for the CDR3 is TGTGCCAGTAGTCCCCCCCTGACTAGCGGGGCATCAGATACGCAGTATTTT. Translated, it gives CASSPPLTSGASDTQYF.

J is TRBJ1-2 and V is TRBV19; D possibly corresponds to TRBD1 (5 bases). This CDR3 has 13 amino acids. Between the trimmed V and J ends, which lost 5 bases and 3 bases, there was a span of 10 bases. Germline lookup yields CDR1 LNHDA and CDR2 SQIVND (reference sequence). The CDR3 loop is CASSQQEHYGYTF. CDR3 bases: TGTGCCAGTAGTCAACAGGAGCACTATGGCTACACCTTC.

This clonotype appeared many times. The chain is built from TRBV24-1 and TRBJ2-5; the D gene could be TRBD1 or TRBD2 (5 bases each). This CDR3 comprises 17 residues. In germline, CDR1 is KGHDR, CDR2 SFDVKD. The V and J ends lost 4 bases and 6 bases respectively, with 23 bases between them. CDR3 sequence reads: CATSDPTPGPWGKTQYF. In DNA form, the CDR3 reads TGTGCCACCAGTGACCCTACACCGGGACCGTGGGGAAAGACCCAGTACTTC.

This clonotype came up many times. The genes are TRBV10-3 and TRBJ2-7; D might be TRBD1 (6 bases). The germline V gene has CDR1 ENHRY and CDR2 SYGVKD. Trimming cost V 10 bases and J 0 bases, with 13 bases left between them. CDR3 length: 13 amino acids. CDR3 sequence (DNA): TGTGCCACAGAGGGCAGGGGCTCCTACGAGCAGTACTTC. This codes for CATEGRGSYEQYF.

The CDR3 DNA is TGTGCTAGTGGACATACGTTGGGGGAGAACGAGCAGTACTTC. Translated: CASGHTLGENEQYF. The J gene is TRBJ2-7, the V gene TRBV12-5; D tentatively fits TRBD1 or TRBD2 (5 bases each). Per germline, CDR1 LGHNT and CDR2 FRNRAP. The V gene lost 6 bases and the J gene lost 5 bases, with 17 bases spanning the gap. CDR3 length: 14 residues. Filled out from reference TRBV12-5 and TRBJ2-7, the complete variable domain reads DARVTQTPRHKVTEMGQEVTMRCQPILGHNTVFWYRQTMMQGLELLAYFRNRAPLDDSGMPKDRFSAEMPDATLATLKIQPSEPRDSAVYFCASGHTLGENEQYFGPGTRLTVT.

The chain joins TRBV19 to TRBJ1-1; 12 nucleotides line up with TRBD1. Per the germline V gene, CDR1 is LNHDA and CDR2 is SQIVND (reference sequence). CDR3 length: 14 residues. With V trimmed by 9 bases and J by 5 bases, 7 bases remained unmatched. CDR3 region: CAREGQGARTEAFF. In DNA form, the CDR3 reads TGTGCCAGAGAGGGACAGGGGGCCCGGACTGAAGCTTTCTTT.

The chain combines TRBV5-6 with TRBJ2-1; 8 bases map to TRBD2. Trimming at V came to 0 bases and at J to 5 bases, leaving 4 bases not matched to a gene. The V gene's germline CDR1 is SGHDT and CDR2 YYEEEE. The CDR3 sequence is 15 residues long. Here the CDR3 reads CASSLALAGNNEQFF. The DNA of the CDR3 is TGTGCCAGCAGCTTGGCCCTAGCGGGCAACAATGAGCAGTTCTTC. Drawing the rest from reference TRBV5-6 and TRBJ2-1, the complete variable domain is DAGVTQSPTHLIKTRGQQVTLRCSPKSGHDTVSWYQQALGQGPQFIFQYYEEEERQRGNFPDRFSGHQFPNYSSELNVNALLLGDSALYLCASSLALAGNNEQFFGPGTRLTVL.

V usage is TRBV20-1 and J usage is TRBJ2-3; 8 bases fit TRBD2. The CDR3 consists of 15 residues. CDR1 and CDR2 (germline): DFQATT, SNEGSKA (reference sequence). The V and J ends lost 0 bases and 5 bases, in that order; junction bases with no gene match: 7. CDR3 coding DNA: TGCAGTGCTAGAGATATGCGGGGGGCAAGAGATACGCAGTATTTT. It encodes CSARDMRGARDTQYF.

Relative to its sample, this clonotype is medium-sized. The chain joins TRBV29-1 to TRBJ2-7, with a tentative D call TRBD1 (6 bases). CDR3 length: 12 residues. Trimming shortened V by 6 bases and J by 8 bases, and 17 bases separated the two germline ends. Looked up from germline, CDR1 is SQVTM and CDR2 is ANQGSEA. DNA for the CDR3: TGCAGCGTCATTACAGGGTCCAACAAGCAGTACTTC. Protein: CSVITGSNKQYF.

This clonotype has ten or more counts. The chain combines TRBV7-2 with TRBJ2-3, with D hard to call. The germline V gene encodes CDR1 SGHTA and CDR2 FQGNSA. The CDR3 covers 15 residues. Trimming shortened V by 4 bases and J by 2 bases, and 13 bases separated the two germline ends. The DNA of the CDR3 is TGTGCCAGCAGCTCCTCCTTAGTGACCACAGATACGCAGTATTTT. Translating it yields CASSSSLVTTDTQYF. Complete variable domain (other parts from reference TRBV7-2 and TRBJ2-3): GAGVSQSPSNKVTEKGKDVELRCDPISGHTALYWYRQSLGQGLEFLIYFQGNSAPDKSGLPSDRFSAERTGGSVSTLTIQRTQQEDSAVYLCASSSSLVTTDTQYFGPGTRLTVL.

CDR3 DNA sequence: TGTGCCAGCAGTCTCCTAACTCCGGGACTAGCGGGGGGGAATTGGGATACGCAGTATTTT. It translates to CASSLLTPGLAGGNWDTQYF. The chain links TRBV6-5 to TRBJ2-3; 16 bases line up with TRBD2. Germline lookup yields CDR1 MNHEY and CDR2 SVGAGI. The CDR3 runs to 20 residues. The V gene end was trimmed by 5 bases and the J gene end by 6 bases; junction bases not matched to a gene: 17.

This clonotype was seen only once. The rearrangement links TRBV10-3 to TRBJ2-7, with D perhaps TRBD1 (5 bases). CDR1 and CDR2 (germline): ENHRY, SYGVKD. This CDR3 has 14 amino acids. Trimming shortened V by 6 bases and J by 3 bases, and 15 bases separated the two germline ends. The CDR3 region is CAISDSQAIYEQYF. The CDR3 bases are TGTGCCATCAGCGACTCACAGGCGATCTACGAGCAGTACTTC.

V and J are TRBV19 and TRBJ2-2; 8 positions match TRBD1. The CDR3 extends over 16 amino acids. J gave up 2 bases and V 7 bases, and 9 bases lay outside the gene matches. CDR1 LNHDA and CDR2 SQIVND come from the germline V gene (reference sequence). The CDR3 DNA reads as TGTGCCAGTATTCCTGGACAGGGCGTAAACACCGGGGAGCTGTTTTTT. It specifies CASIPGQGVNTGELFF. The complete variable domain, with remaining parts taken from reference TRBV19 and TRBJ2-2, reads DGGITQSPKYLFRKEGQNVTLSCEQNLNHDAMYWYRQDPGQGLRLIYYSQIVNDFQKGDIAEGYSVSREKKESFPLTVTSAQKNPTAFYLCASIPGQGVNTGELFFGEGSRLTVL.

This clonotype was recorded many times. V usage is TRBV2 and J usage is TRBJ2-5, with TRBD2 as a possible D gene (6 bases). The CDR3 runs to 14 residues. Trimming left V 6 bases short and J 3 bases short, with 14 bases between. Germline assignment: CDR1 SNHLY and CDR2 FYNNEI. In DNA form, the CDR3 reads TGTGCCAGCAGGCGGGCTCCGGGGGAAGAGACCCAGTACTTC. Translation: CASRRAPGEETQYF.

This clonotype was counted between two and nine times. A junction end diverges from the germline sequence, so it may reflect a read error. This chain connects TRBV27 to TRBJ1-6, with TRBD1 matching over 10 bases. The CDR3 is 16 amino acids. Germline CDR1 MNHEY, CDR2 SMNVEV (reference sequence). The CDR3 loop is CASTNPGQGHNLPLHF. In DNA, the CDR3 is TGTGCCAGCACCAATCCGGGACAGGGGCATAATTTACCCCTCCACTTT.

This chain connects TRBV10-3 to TRBJ1-5; no reliable D call. Trimming took off 7 bases at V and 5 bases at J, with 12 bases between the two ends. There are 13 residues in the CDR3. In germline, CDR1 is ENHRY, CDR2 SYGVKD. The CDR3 loop is CAIKEGRDQPQHF. The DNA for the CDR3 is TGTGCCATCAAGGAAGGACGGGATCAGCCCCAGCATTTT.

This clonotype was counted between two and nine times. The genes are TRBV7-2 and TRBJ2-5; D may match TRBD1 or TRBD2 (5 bases each). The better agreement between TRBJ2-7 and the DNA end casts doubt on the J call. Germline V gene sequence: CDR1 SGHTA, CDR2 FQGNSA. CDR3 size: 12 residues. The CDR3 bases are TGTGCCAGCAGCAGGGACGCCTACGAGCAGTACTTC. It specifies CASSRDAYEQYF.

The chain couples TRBV4-1 to TRBJ2-1; 8 bases are shared with TRBD2. V was clipped by 1 base and J by 10 bases; unmatched bases: 3. This CDR3 region has 13 residues. Germline CDR1 MGHRA, CDR2 YSYEKL. The CDR3 spells CASSQVTSEEQFF. The CDR3 DNA reads TGCGCCAGCAGCCAAGTGACTAGCGAAGAGCAGTTCTTC.

This clonotype was observed a single time. The V and J genes are TRBV19 and TRBJ1-2; no clear D gene. The V end was cut by 3 bases, the J end by 12 bases, with 11 bases between. Germline-derived CDR1 and CDR2 are LNHDA and SQIVND (reference sequence). The CDR3 contains 11 residues. CDR3 sequence (DNA): TGTGCCAGTAGTATGGGAGGAGGGCACACCTTC. It specifies CASSMGGGHTF.

V usage is TRBV2 and J usage is TRBJ2-5; D unresolved. Per the germline V gene, CDR1 is SNHLY and CDR2 is FYNNEI. Trimming pared 3 bases from V and 1 base from J, leaving 15 bases between. CDR3 size: 16 residues. The CDR3 here is CASSDDSRHGQETQYF. The CDR3 DNA follows: TGTGCCAGCAGTGATGATTCTCGTCACGGCCAAGAGACCCAGTACTTC.

A remark on this clonotype: Compared with germline, one end of the junction differs, possibly owing to a read error. The J gene is TRBJ1-5, the V gene TRBV29-1; D possibly corresponds to TRBD1 (5 bases). The CDR3 length is 12 residues. Germline CDR1 SQVTM, CDR2 ANQGSEA. In DNA form, the CDR3 reads TGCAGCGTTCCAAAGGGGCGTCAGCCCCAGCGTTTT. Residues: CSVPKGRQPQRF.

This clonotype was picked up a small number of times. The CDR3: CSVRTSGNEQFF. The CDR3, as DNA: TGCAGCGTACGGACTAGCGGGAATGAGCAGTTCTTC. The chain uses TRBV29-1 and TRBJ2-1; 11 positions agree with TRBD2. Looked up from germline, CDR1 is SQVTM and CDR2 is ANQGSEA. CDR3 size: 12 residues. Trimming cost V 6 bases and J 7 bases; bases outside gene matches: 2.

The gene calls are TRBV24-1 and TRBJ1-2; D unclear. Germline CDR1 KGHDR, CDR2 SFDVKD. The V gene lost 5 bases and the J gene lost 3 bases, with 24 bases spanning the gap. CDR3 length: 18 amino acids. The CDR3 nucleotides read TGTGCCACCAGTGGATTACTACAGAACGGTACTTCCGACTATGGCTACACCTTC. This codes for CATSGLLQNGTSDYGYTF.

This clonotype came up many times. This chain joins TRBV10-3 and TRBJ2-1; D gene ambiguous. CDR1 ENHRY and CDR2 SYGVKD come from the germline V gene. V lost 0 bases and J 4 bases, leaving 7 bases between the germline ends. The CDR3 extends over 14 amino acids. The chain's CDR3 is CAISESRQYNEQFF. The CDR3 DNA follows: TGTGCCATCAGTGAGTCGAGGCAATACAATGAGCAGTTCTTC.

The chain links TRBV29-1 to TRBJ1-2, with 11 bases fitting TRBD1. This CDR3 is built from 15 residues. The germline V gene has CDR1 SQVTM and CDR2 ANQGSEA. The CDR3 loop reads CSLVRGDRGNQGYTF. The CDR3 nucleotides are TGCAGTTTAGTAAGGGGGGACAGGGGGAATCAAGGCTACACCTTC.

The V call is TRBV20-1, the J call TRBJ1-5; 9 bases line up with TRBD1. V was pared by 0 bases and J by 6 bases, with 6 bases of the junction left unmatched. The V gene's germline CDR1 is DFQATT and CDR2 SNEGSKA (reference sequence). The CDR3 covers 15 residues. CDR3 protein: CSAREVDRGSQPQHF. As DNA, the CDR3 is TGCAGTGCTAGAGAGGTGGACAGGGGAAGTCAGCCCCAGCATTTT.

This clonotype was detected many times. This chain's CDR3 is CASSQATGTNYGYTF. In nucleotides, the CDR3 is TGCGCCAGCAGCCAAGCGACAGGGACCAACTATGGCTACACCTTC. V and J are TRBV4-1 and TRBJ1-2, with 7 bases that match TRBD1. Germline assignment: CDR1 MGHRA and CDR2 YSYEKL. J gave up 2 bases and V 1 base, and 4 bases lay outside the gene matches. The CDR3 is 15 amino acids.

This chain links TRBV15 with TRBJ2-5; 12 bases agree with TRBD2. This CDR3 is 18 amino acids long. Germline V CDR1 and CDR2: LNHNV, YYDKDF (reference sequence). V gave up 3 bases and J gave up 7 bases; unmatched junction bases: 15. The CDR3 DNA reads as TGTGCCACCAGCAGGCCTACTAGACTAGCGGGGGCCCGAGGGACCCAGTACTTC. Protein sequence: CATSRPTRLAGARGTQYF.

This clonotype was seen a handful of times. A much larger clone sits a single nucleotide away, making a read error possible. No conserved phenylalanine or tryptophan is present at the end of the CDR3, so a read error is the likely explanation. The chain couples TRBV20-1 to TRBJ1-1; 10 bases are shared with TRBD1. From germline, CDR1 is DFQATT and CDR2 SNEGSKA (reference sequence). The CDR3 totals 13 residues. Unmatched junction bases numbered 6, after V lost 5 bases and J lost 6 bases. As DNA, the CDR3 is TGCAGTGCTCCCGGGACAGGGGCCCCTGAAGCTTTCCTT. Amino acid sequence: CSAPGTGAPEAFL.